The source of this T cell receptor (beta chain) is a study of blood T cell repertoires in COVID-19. The authors' processing: Amplification from reference gene primers served as the basis for estimated nucleated cell counts. Clones were sequenced by immunoSEQ multiplex PCR, and TCRdb holds only the in-frame ones, with some missing. V and J calls and clone size are as listed in that table; D and trimming were resolved from the DNA. The sample shows about 270,000 clones, around 89% of them seen only once. This study enrolled people aged roughly 18 to 89 from around 26 US geographic areas. Grouping used clinical history reported by participants in a survey and questionnaire. V lost 1 base to trimming and J lost 5 bases, with 17 bases between them. The germline V gene encodes CDR1 LGHNA and CDR2 YNFKEQ. The CDR3 contains 17 residues.

This clonotype was obtained from a woman aged 40 to 50 with acute COVID-19. Source material: PBMCs or T cells enriched from blood (not recorded which). The V call is TRBV4-2, the J call TRBJ2-2; D is perhaps TRBD2 (6 bases). CDR3 nucleotide sequence: TGTGCCAGCAGCCAAGTTGGTGGAGGGCCAAGAACCGGGGAGCTGTTTTTT. Its protein is CASSQVGGGPRTGELFF.